This entry is about one TCR beta chain. The V end lost 0 bases, the J end lost 5 bases, and 6 bases lay between the germline ends. This CDR3 comprises 13 residues. TCRdb re-analysed the 5' RACE reads in MiXCR, keeping a single row per CDR3 protein. This sample has roughly 52,000 distinct CDR3 sequences, with more than 15% found just once. Material: naive CD4+ T cells sorted from blood. The sample's subset: naive CD4+ T cells, CD4+CD45RA+CD25-. The receptor comes from a female donor with breast cancer. The chain is built from TRBV12-3 or TRBV12-4 and TRBJ2-3, with D perhaps matching TRBD2 (6 bases). Written as DNA, the CDR3 is TGTGCCAGCAGTTTAGCGGGAGGAGATACGCAGTATTTT. Protein: CASSLAGGDTQYF.